The rows below give T cell receptor beta chains drawn from one sample of a study of cytomegalovirus exposure and HLA in healthy donors. Profiling relied on immunoSEQ multiplex PCR, and the TCRdb table lists in-frame clones only, not all of them. The sample records roughly 60,000 clones, around three quarters being singletons. The sequenced sample consisted of PBMCs. All receptors derive from a woman aged 40 to 50 in good health and CMV-seropositive. Both conserved end residues are part of each CDR3. D genes are given only for firm matches.

DNA: TGTGCCAGCAGCGTCCATGCTGGAAACACCATATATTTT
CDR3: CASSVHAGNTIYF
V: TRBV9
D: .
J: TRBJ1-3

DNA: TGTGCCAGCAGCTCCCCAGAGCGTCCCTATGGCTACACCTTC
CDR3: CASSSPERPYGYTF
V: TRBV5-4
D: .
J: TRBJ1-2

DNA: TGTGCCAGCAGTGGAGACAGCGTTTCTGTCTATGGCTACACCTTC
CDR3: CASSGDSVSVYGYTF
V: TRBV25-1
D: .
J: TRBJ1-2

DNA: TGTGCCAGCAGCTCCGTCGGTTCAAATCAGCCCCAGCATTTT
CDR3: CASSSVGSNQPQHF
V: TRBV7-2
D: .
J: TRBJ1-5

DNA: TGTGCCAGCAGCTTAACAGGGGGAGGTGGCTACACCTTC
CDR3: CASSLTGGGGYTF
V: TRBV11-3
D: TRBD1
J: TRBJ1-2

DNA: TGTGCCAGCAGCTTAGAGACCGGGTCACCCCTCCACTTT
CDR3: CASSLETGSPLHF
V: TRBV11-2
D: .
J: TRBJ1-6

DNA: TGTGCCAGCAGCGTGGGGCCCCACCAAGAGACCCAGTACTTC
CDR3: CASSVGPHQETQYF
V: TRBV9
D: .
J: TRBJ2-5

DNA: TGCAGCGTTACGGACAGGGAGGAAACTGGGGCCAACGTCCTGACTTTC
CDR3: CSVTDREETGANVLTF
V: TRBV29-1
D: TRBD1
J: TRBJ2-6

DNA: TGTGCCAGCAGTCAGGCTACTAACAGGGTTGGTGAGCAGTACTTC
CDR3: CASSQATNRVGEQYF
V: TRBV9
D: .
J: TRBJ2-7

DNA: TGTGCCAGCAGCCCGGGACAGGGCTACAATGAGCAGTTCTTC
CDR3: CASSPGQGYNEQFF
V: TRBV7-9
D: TRBD1
J: TRBJ2-1

DNA: TGTGCCAGTAGTGTCCAGGGCCAGGGAACCGGGGAGCTGTTTTTT
CDR3: CASSVQGQGTGELFF
V: TRBV19
D: .
J: TRBJ2-2

DNA: TGTGCCAGCAGCTCCTACAGGGAAGGTGAGCAGTTCTTC
CDR3: CASSSYREGEQFF
V: TRBV11-2
D: .
J: TRBJ2-1

DNA: TGTGCCAGCAGCTACCTCAGGGTTAGGACCGGGGAGCTGTTTTTT
CDR3: CASSYLRVRTGELFF
V: TRBV11-2
D: .
J: TRBJ2-2

DNA: TGCGCCAGCAGCCAAGATCTGGAGCAGAACACTGAAGCTTTCTTT
CDR3: CASSQDLEQNTEAFF
V: TRBV4-1
D: .
J: TRBJ1-1

DNA: TGTGCCAGCAGTTTATCCGGGACACACTATGGCTACACCTTC
CDR3: CASSLSGTHYGYTF
V: TRBV27
D: .
J: TRBJ1-2

DNA: TGTGCTAGTGGTCCCCCGGGAACCTTC
CDR3: CASGPPGTF
V: TRBV12-5
D: .
J: TRBJ1-2

DNA: TGTGCCAGCAGTAGCATGGGGAGTACGCAGTATTTT
CDR3: CASSSMGSTQYF
V: TRBV9
D: .
J: TRBJ2-3